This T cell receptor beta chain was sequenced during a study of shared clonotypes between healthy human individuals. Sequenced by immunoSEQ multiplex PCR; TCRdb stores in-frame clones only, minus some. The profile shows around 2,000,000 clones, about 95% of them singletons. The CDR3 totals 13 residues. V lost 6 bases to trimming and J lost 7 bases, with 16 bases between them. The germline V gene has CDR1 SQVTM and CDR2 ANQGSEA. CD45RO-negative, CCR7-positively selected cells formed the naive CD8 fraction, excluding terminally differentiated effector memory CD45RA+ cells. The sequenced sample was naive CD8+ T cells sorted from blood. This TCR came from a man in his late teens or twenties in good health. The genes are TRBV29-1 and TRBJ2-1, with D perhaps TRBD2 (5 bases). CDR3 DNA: TGCAGCGTGAGCGGCGTAGCAGGTAATGAGCAGTTCTTC. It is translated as CSVSGVAGNEQFF.